This TCR beta chain was captured in a study of blood T cell repertoires in COVID-19. For the study at large: From T cells, B-cell-depleted T cells, or PBMCs came the material, which was cDNA or gDNA.

Assay used: immunoSEQ multiplex PCR; TCRdb lists only in-frame clones, some missing. The table includes approximately 260,000 clones, about 91% detected once. Trimming removed 3 bases from V and 7 bases from J, with 10 bases in between. The germline gives CDR1 LNHDA, CDR2 SQIVND (reference sequence). This CDR3 spans 13 amino acids. Those enrolled, adults aged roughly 18 to 95 years, came from some 25 US areas. Grouping used clinical history reported by participants in a survey and questionnaire. This receptor was taken from a middle-aged woman with acute COVID-19. Sequences were obtained from PBMCs or T cells enriched from blood (not recorded which). The V gene is TRBV19, the J gene TRBJ1-5, with D perhaps TRBD1 (5 bases). CDR3 sequence: CASSIQGTQPQHF. The CDR3 DNA follows: TGTGCCAGTAGTATCCAGGGTACACAGCCCCAGCATTTT.